Shown below are 27 T cell receptor beta chains from a single sample sequenced in a study of CD8 T cells in Susac syndrome. Random hexamers were used to reverse transcribe 0.5 to 1 ug of RNA. TCRdb independently ran MiXCR on the immunoSEQ multiplex PCR reads; one entry per CDR3 protein. The table shows over 150,000 distinct CDR3 sequences, with 85% to 95% occurring only once. The material sequenced was CD4+ T cells from PBMCs. The receptors originated from a human donor with multiple sclerosis.

This chain uses TRBV28 with TRBJ1-3; tentative D call: TRBD1 (5 bases). The germline CDR1 and CDR2 sequences are MDHEN and SYDVKM. This CDR3 has 16 residues. V was trimmed by 11 bases and J by 1 base, leaving 21 bases between them. The CDR3, as DNA: TGTGCCTCGGATGGTAATTCAGGGCAGTCTGGAAACACCATATATTTT. Its translation is CASDGNSGQSGNTIYF.

The V and J genes are TRBV4-1 and TRBJ2-2; possible D gene TRBD1, 6 bases. Trimming removed 2 bases at V and 4 bases at J, with 11 bases between. The CDR3 sequence is 15 residues long. The germline V gene has CDR1 MGHRA and CDR2 YSYEKL. The CDR3 is CASSQLPGVTGELFF. DNA for the CDR3: TGCGCCAGCAGCCAACTGCCAGGGGTCACCGGGGAGCTGTTTTTT.

This clonotype showed up just once. J is TRBJ2-7 and V is TRBV6-1; D is unclear. This CDR3 region has 11 residues. V was pared by 8 bases and J by 0 bases, with 5 bases between. Germline-derived CDR1 and CDR2 are MNHNS and SASEGT. The CDR3 sequence is CASEASYEQYF. CDR3 in DNA: TGTGCCAGCGAGGCCTCCTACGAGCAGTACTTC.

This chain links TRBV6-2 or TRBV6-3 with TRBJ2-1; D may be TRBD1 or TRBD2 (6 bases each). V lost 7 bases to trimming and J lost 12 bases, with 16 bases between them. Germline CDR1 MNHEY, CDR2 SVGEGT. CDR3 length: 12 amino acids. In DNA, the CDR3 is TGTGCCAGCACTGTCGGGGGCCGAAGGCAGTTCTTC. Amino acid sequence: CASTVGGRRQFF.

The CDR3 DNA sequence: TGTGCCACCAGTGATGCTCCGGGACCGACCTTTGCCGGGGCCAACGTCCTGACTTTC. Its translation: CATSDAPGPTFAGANVLTF. The rearrangement uses TRBV24-1 and TRBJ2-6; D may correspond to TRBD1 or TRBD2 (5 bases each). Germline V gives CDR1 KGHDR, CDR2 SFDVKD. Trimming removed 3 bases from V and 4 bases from J, with 21 bases in between. The CDR3 length is 19 residues.

The J gene is TRBJ2-7, the V gene TRBV5-1; 8 nucleotides line up with TRBD1. Germline assignment: CDR1 SGHRS and CDR2 YFSETQ. V shed 6 bases, J shed 2 bases, and the junction held 7 bases outside the gene matches. The CDR3 has 14 residues. The CDR3 here is CASKERQGPYEQYF. The CDR3, as DNA: TGCGCCAGCAAGGAGCGACAGGGGCCCTACGAGCAGTACTTC.

This chain uses TRBV28 with TRBJ2-1, with 7 bases matching TRBD2. Germline V gene data show CDR1 as MDHEN and CDR2 as SYDVKM. The trim removed 3 bases at V and 0 bases at J, leaving 5 bases unmatched. The CDR3 runs 16 residues. The CDR3 DNA reads TGTGCCAGCAGTTTGTTTGGCGGGAGCTCCTACAATGAGCAGTTCTTC. Amino acids: CASSLFGGSSYNEQFF.

The chain has TRBV3-1 and TRBJ1-4; D not resolved. The CDR3 contains 14 residues. The V end was cut by 4 bases, the J end by 6 bases, with 12 bases between. Germline values: CDR1 LGHDT, CDR2 YNNKEL (reference sequence). DNA of the CDR3: TGTGCCAGCAGCCCCCGGGCCGGGGATGAAAAACTGTTTTTT. Its translation: CASSPRAGDEKLFF.

The rearrangement links TRBV3-1 to TRBJ1-4; TRBD1 matches at 7 bases. CDR1 is LGHDT and CDR2 is YNNKEL in the germline V gene (reference sequence). V lost 3 bases and J lost 5; bases outside the gene matches: 3. The CDR3 sequence is 14 residues long. CDR3 sequence (DNA): TGTGCCAGCAGCCAGGGACAGCCCAATGAAAAACTGTTTTTT. Translation gives CASSQGQPNEKLFF.

The V call is TRBV19, the J call TRBJ2-7; D is ambiguous. The germline V and J ends were trimmed by 3 bases and 5 bases, with 8 bases remaining between them. The V gene's germline CDR1 is LNHDA and CDR2 SQIVND (reference sequence). The CDR3 runs to 12 residues. The CDR3 DNA follows: TGTGCCAGTAGTATCCGCCCCAACGAGCAGTACTTC. Translating it yields CASSIRPNEQYF.

This clonotype was seen only once. V is TRBV5-1 and J is TRBJ2-5, with TRBD2 matching 10 bases. The V gene end was trimmed by 0 bases and the J gene end by 5 bases; junction bases not matched to a gene: 7. The germline V gene has CDR1 SGHRS and CDR2 YFSETQ. The CDR3 consists of 16 residues. The CDR3 is CASSLGVLAGVETQYF. The CDR3 nucleotides read TGCGCCAGCAGCTTGGGAGTCCTAGCGGGGGTGGAGACCCAGTACTTC.

The chain is built from TRBV2 and TRBJ1-1; D uncertain. Germline V lookup: CDR1 SNHLY, CDR2 FYNNEI. V was pared by 6 bases and J by 7 bases, with 15 bases between. The CDR3 length is 13 residues. The CDR3 DNA reads TGTGCCAGCAGCTGGGTGGCGGGTGGTGAAGCTTTCTTT. Translation gives CASSWVAGGEAFF.

This clonotype was seen a single time. The chain carries TRBV20-1 and TRBJ1-5; D is undetermined. This CDR3 has 13 amino acids. Germline V gene data show CDR1 as DFQATT and CDR2 as SNEGSKA (reference sequence). Trimming took off 3 bases at V and 0 bases at J, with 6 bases between the two ends. The CDR3 protein is CSASVNSNQPQHF. The CDR3 region has the DNA TGCAGTGCTAGTGTGAATAGCAATCAGCCCCAGCATTTT.

V and J are TRBV5-1 and TRBJ1-2, with 8 bases that match TRBD1. The V and J ends lost 4 bases and 0 bases, in that order; junction bases with no gene match: 14. Germline CDR1 and CDR2: SGHRS and YFSETQ. CDR3 length: 18 residues. The CDR3 nucleotides read TGCGCCAGCAGCACGCTCCGGGACAGGCCCCTAGCTAACTATGGCTACACCTTC. Translated, it gives CASSTLRDRPLANYGYTF.

The V call is TRBV20-1, the J call TRBJ2-1, with 10 bases identical to TRBD2. Germline lookup yields CDR1 DFQATT and CDR2 SNEGSKA (reference sequence). CDR3 length: 14 residues. The junction had 11 bases not matched to a gene; V was cut back by 6 bases and J by 9 bases. As DNA, the CDR3 is TGCAGTGCAGTAGCGGGAGGCTCATATGGTGAGCAGTTCTTC. Encoded protein: CSAVAGGSYGEQFF.

This chain uses TRBV6-5 with TRBJ1-6; unclear D gene. This CDR3 is built from 16 residues. The V gene's germline CDR1 is MNHEY and CDR2 SVGAGI. V lost 0 bases and J 10 bases, leaving 16 bases between the germline ends. The CDR3 region has the DNA TGTGCCAGCAGTTACTCACCGGACTTACGGCAATCACCCCTCCACTTT. Protein: CASSYSPDLRQSPLHF.

The chain has TRBV11-2 and TRBJ2-1, with 11 nucleotides matching TRBD1. The CDR3 runs to 13 residues. CDR1 and CDR2 from the germline V gene are SGHAT and FQNNGV. V shed 6 bases, J shed 10 bases, and the junction held 5 bases outside the gene matches. For the CDR3, the DNA is TGTGCCAGCAGGTGGACAGGGGGCGGGGAGCAGTTCTTC. This sequence encodes CASRWTGGGEQFF.

The V and J genes are TRBV24-1 and TRBJ1-5; D gene ambiguous. Trimming took off 5 bases at V and 1 base at J, with 2 bases between the two ends. CDR3 length equals 12 residues. Germline lookup yields CDR1 KGHDR and CDR2 SFDVKD. Here the CDR3 reads CATSGSNQPQHF. The CDR3 nucleotides are TGTGCCACCAGTGGCAGCAATCAGCCCCAGCATTTT.

The V gene is TRBV3-1, the J gene TRBJ2-5; 9 bases align to TRBD1. The V and J ends lost 4 bases and 3 bases, in that order; junction bases with no gene match: 3. In germline, CDR1 is LGHDT, CDR2 YNNKEL (reference sequence). The CDR3 totals 14 residues. DNA for the CDR3: TGTGCCAGCAGCCCCCGGGACAGGGAAGAGACCCAGTACTTC. This translates into CASSPRDREETQYF.

A remark on this clonotype: At one boundary the junction diverges from the germline segment, which might be a read error. This rearrangement joins TRBV20-1 to TRBJ1-6; a possible D gene is TRBD1 (5 bases). Germline V gene lookup returns CDR1 DFQATT and CDR2 SNEGSKA (reference sequence). The CDR3 runs to 14 residues. The chain's CDR3 is CSARPGTGDSPLPF. The CDR3, as DNA: TGCAGTGCTAGACCCGGGACGGGGGATTCACCCCTCCCTTTT.

This clonotype was seen just once. The rearrangement uses TRBV5-4 and TRBJ1-1; tentatively, D is TRBD1 (5 bases). Germline CDR1 is SGHNT and CDR2 is YYREEE (reference sequence). The CDR3 runs 15 residues. Between the trimmed V and J ends, which lost 4 bases and 0 bases, there was a span of 13 bases. The chain's CDR3 is CASSLPPGMNTEAFF. Written as DNA, the CDR3 is TGTGCCAGCAGCCTACCCCCAGGGATGAACACTGAAGCTTTCTTT.

The V gene is TRBV5-1, the J gene TRBJ2-3; no firm D call. V dropped 0 bases and J dropped 6 bases, with 8 bases sitting between them. In germline, CDR1 is SGHRS, CDR2 YFSETQ. CDR3 length: 13 residues. The CDR3 here is CASSLALGDTQYF. The CDR3 DNA reads as TGCGCCAGCAGCTTGGCTTTAGGGGATACGCAGTATTTT.

This chain's CDR3 is CASSMDRGTGIGETQYF. DNA for the CDR3: TGCGCCAGCAGCATGGACAGGGGGACAGGGATAGGCGAGACCCAGTACTTC. The chain carries TRBV5-1 and TRBJ2-5, with TRBD1 matching 10 bases. V trimming: 4 bases; J trimming: 5 bases; junction bases outside the gene matches: 14. Germline V gene lookup returns CDR1 SGHRS and CDR2 YFSETQ. This CDR3 has 17 amino acids.

This chain links TRBV20-1 with TRBJ1-6, with D possibly matching TRBD1 (6 bases). This CDR3 is 13 amino acids long. CDR1 and CDR2 (germline): DFQATT, SNEGSKA (reference sequence). Trimming pared 4 bases from V and 6 bases from J, leaving 10 bases between. The CDR3 DNA sequence: TGCAGTGCTACAGGGGATGGTAATTCACCCCTCCACTTT. Its translation is CSATGDGNSPLHF.

Only one count was recorded for this clonotype. The rearrangement joins TRBV7-2 to TRBJ2-1, with D unclear. V gave up 6 bases and J gave up 0 bases, with 6 bases separating them. The CDR3 runs to 13 residues. The germline CDR1 and CDR2 sequences are SGHTA and FQGNSA. The DNA for the CDR3 is TGTGCCAGCAGACGACTCTCCTACAATGAGCAGTTCTTC. Encoded protein: CASRRLSYNEQFF.

The chain has TRBV5-1 and TRBJ2-1; the D gene is possibly TRBD2 (5 bases). V was clipped by 4 bases and J by 15 bases, with 20 bases between them. Per germline, CDR1 SGHRS and CDR2 YFSETQ. The CDR3 extends over 13 amino acids. The CDR3 DNA reads as TGCGCCAGCAGCCCTAGAGGTTCGGGGATTGGGTTCTTC. Its translation is CASSPRGSGIGFF. The complete variable domain, with remaining parts taken from reference TRBV5-1 and TRBJ2-1, reads KAGVTQTPRYLIKTRGQQVTLSCSPISGHRSVSWYQQTPGQGLQFLFEYFSETQRNKGNFPGRFSGRQFSNSRSEMNVSTLELGDSALYLCASSPRGSGIGFFGPGTRLTVL.

The chain has TRBV27 and TRBJ2-7, with TRBD2 matching over 10 bases. The CDR3 is 13 residues long. The germline CDR1 and CDR2 sequences are MNHEY and SMNVEV (reference sequence). V shed 7 bases and J 2 bases; nucleotides not matched to a gene: 2. CDR3 in amino acids: CASMGLATYEQYF. The CDR3 DNA follows: TGTGCCAGCATGGGACTAGCGACCTACGAGCAGTACTTC.